This T cell receptor beta chain was retrieved from a study of T cells in narcolepsy listed by TCRdb under 2018. With regard to the full study: Patients with narcolepsy type 1 or type 2 (NT1, NT2) and healthy control donors were enrolled in the study. The study sought autoreactive T cells targeting hypocretin neuron self-antigens (hypocretin, TRIB2) in narcolepsy patients, using TCR Vbeta sequencing to track clonotypes in blood and CSF. What the authors observed across the whole study: Some blood memory CD4+ repertoires from patients and controls contained no sequences matching autoreactive T cell clones. In plots comparing CSF and blood CD4+ T cell clonotypes from the same patient, HCRT-specific and TRIB2-specific autoreactive clonotypes were highlighted. Autoreactive clonotypes were reported to be detected serially in the blood of the same patients and of different patients, but not in the blood of healthy controls. Patients and controls had similar numbers of sequenced blood memory CD4+ clonotypes, with averages of about 39,494 in patients and 30,000 to 35,000 in controls.

For TCR Vbeta sequencing, memory CD4+ T cells were sorted ex vivo from the peripheral blood of narcolepsy patients and healthy controls. Based on the germline V gene, the CDR1 and CDR2 sequences are KGHSY and FQNENV. V loses 2 bases of germline sequence and J loses 7 bases, and the interval between the two ends is 17 bases. From the cysteine up to the phenylalanine, the CDR3 has a length of 15 residues. Only CDR3 DNA remains: 45 bases, in frame from the first base. About this clone: Its antigen is still unknown. Base qualities are not recorded, but no much larger clone differs from it by a single base.

The library was generated by the immunoSEQ multiplex PCR assay. Imported from immuneACCESS, the table was reduced by TCRdb to in-frame sequences with V and J called. These copies leave out some clones; in studies compared against another copy, an unresolved V gene accounts for under half, and the cause of the remainder is not known. A total of some 34,000 clones appear in this sample, around 84% of them only once. The ten largest clones capture 2.3% of the sample. The clonotype originates from a human donor in good health. Material for sequencing was memory (CD45RA-) CD4+ T cells from blood. The meaning of the sample's cell subset or site label: memory T cells sorted ex vivo from peripheral blood. The V gene is TRBV16 and the J gene is TRBJ1-1; the D segment cannot be called with confidence. The CDR3 has the sequence CASSQGSLGISEAFF. The DNA reads TGTGCCAGCAGCCAAGGGTCTTTGGGTATCAGTGAAGCTTTCTTT.